One and the same sample provided the 18 T cell receptor beta chains below, sequenced in a study of cytomegalovirus exposure and HLA in healthy donors. Use of 60 Vbeta and 13 Jbeta primers characterized the PCR. Data came from immunoSEQ multiplex PCR; TCRdb stores just in-frame clones and leaves some out. Counted here are around 150,000 clones, roughly two thirds occurring once; the ten biggest clones make up more than 2.5%. Material for sequencing was PBMCs. These receptors all come from a woman aged 25 to 39 in good health and CMV-seronegative.

V usage is TRBV10-3 and J usage is TRBJ1-2; 7 bases are a match to TRBD1. Germline trimming cut 7 bases from V and 2 bases from J; bases unmatched to any gene: 4. Germline CDR1 reads ENHRY; CDR2 reads SYGVKD. CDR3 length: 13 residues. The CDR3 DNA follows: TGTGCCATCAACCAGGGGGGCAACTATGGCTACACCTTC. Translated: CAINQGGNYGYTF.

The chain recombines TRBV23-1 with TRBJ2-4; D is uncertain. TRBV23-1 is labeled an ORF, and its function is uncertain. The germline V and J ends were trimmed by 3 bases and 0 bases, with 21 bases remaining between them. The CDR3 consists of 19 residues. The CDR3 bases are TGCGCCAGCAGTCACCCAGAGGTATTGTCTGTGATAGCCAAAAACATTCAGTACTTC. It is translated as CASSHPEVLSVIAKNIQYF.

This clone showed up just a few times. V usage is TRBV30 and J usage is TRBJ2-3; weak D call: TRBD2 (5 bases). V shed 5 bases and J shed 4 bases, with 10 bases lying between them. This CDR3 is 12 amino acids long. Germline CDR1 GTSNPN, CDR2 SVGIG (reference sequence). The CDR3 DNA sequence: TGTGCCTGGGCCGGGGAGTCAGATACGCAGTATTTT. It is translated as CAWAGESDTQYF.

V gene TRBV7-9 combines with J gene TRBJ2-7; 11 bases map to TRBD2. The germline V gene has CDR1 SEHNR and CDR2 FQNEAQ (reference sequence). V gave up 3 bases and J gave up 4 bases; unmatched junction bases: 5. The CDR3 loop spans 15 amino acids. Here the CDR3 DNA reads TGTGCCAGCAGCTTCGCGACTAGCGGGATATACGAGCAGTACTTC. Residues: CASSFATSGIYEQYF.

The gene calls are TRBV6-6 and TRBJ1-4, with a possible D match to TRBD1 (6 bases). The CDR3 runs 15 residues. With 5 bases removed from V and 8 bases from J, the gap between germline ends came to 18 bases. Germline-derived CDR1 and CDR2 are MNHNY and SVGAGI (reference sequence). CDR3 in DNA: TGTGCCAGCAGTAGAGTGACGGGGGGGGCAGAAAAACTGTTTTTT. Translating gives CASSRVTGGAEKLFF.

V gene TRBV6-5 combines with J gene TRBJ2-7; a weak D match, TRBD1 (6 bases). CDR1 and CDR2 from the germline V gene are MNHEY and SVGAGI. Trimming shortened V by 4 bases and J by 0 bases, and 10 bases separated the two germline ends. CDR3 length equals 14 residues. CDR3 coding DNA: TGTGCCAGCAGTTTAATCAGGGGCTCCTACGAGCAGTACTTC. This sequence encodes CASSLIRGSYEQYF.

This clone was seen a single time. The chain is built from TRBV28 and TRBJ2-3; 8 bases match TRBD1. The junction had 10 bases not matched to a gene; V was cut back by 6 bases and J by 2 bases. The CDR3 loop spans 16 amino acids. Germline assignment: CDR1 MDHEN and CDR2 SYDVKM. CDR3 loop: CASSRMTGANTDTQYF. The CDR3 nucleotides read TGTGCCAGCAGCCGAATGACAGGGGCGAACACAGATACGCAGTATTTT.

The CDR3 sequence: CASSIVAGDYNEQFF. CDR3 sequence (DNA): TGTGCCAGTAGTATAGTAGCGGGGGACTACAATGAGCAGTTCTTC. The chain recombines TRBV19 with TRBJ2-1, with TRBD2 matching 9 bases. The CDR3 totals 15 residues. With 1 base clipped from V and 3 bases from J, the junction kept 1 base outside the gene matches. Germline V gene lookup returns CDR1 LNHDA and CDR2 SQIVND (reference sequence).

This chain connects TRBV4-2 to TRBJ2-1; 15 bases line up with TRBD2. This CDR3 has 19 amino acids. In germline, CDR1 is LGHNA, CDR2 YNFKEQ. Trimming cost V 0 bases and J 6 bases; bases outside gene matches: 9. The CDR3 reads CASSQERGLAGGPRNEQFF. Written as DNA, the CDR3 is TGTGCCAGCAGCCAAGAGCGCGGACTAGCGGGGGGGCCACGCAATGAGCAGTTCTTC.

V usage is TRBV5-4 and J usage is TRBJ2-3; D gene uncertain. V lost 0 bases to trimming and J lost 2 bases, with 7 bases between them. Germline V gene sequence: CDR1 SGHNT, CDR2 YYREEE (reference sequence). This CDR3 spans 14 amino acids. The CDR3 here is CASSLGGSTDTQYF. In DNA form, the CDR3 reads TGTGCCAGCAGCTTGGGCGGTTCCACAGATACGCAGTATTTT.

This clone was detected only a few times. This sequence joins TRBV30 and TRBJ2-7; TRBD1 agrees at 9 bases. The CDR3 contains 16 residues. Trimming cost V 3 bases and J 5 bases; bases outside gene matches: 14. Germline V gives CDR1 GTSNPN, CDR2 SVGIG (reference sequence). CDR3 in DNA: TGTGCCTGGAGAGCAATAGGGACAGGGAATTCCCACGAGCAGTACTTC. It specifies CAWRAIGTGNSHEQYF.

The rearrangement uses TRBV19 and TRBJ2-2; D uncertain. CDR3 length: 14 amino acids. Deletions cut 4 bases from V and 1 base from J, with 7 bases between. CDR1 and CDR2 from the germline V gene are LNHDA and SQIVND (reference sequence). The chain's CDR3 is CASSTFLNTGELFF. The CDR3 nucleotides read TGTGCCAGTAGTACCTTCTTGAACACCGGGGAGCTGTTTTTT.

This sequence joins TRBV19 and TRBJ2-7, with D possibly matching TRBD2 (6 bases). The V and J ends lost 7 bases and 6 bases respectively, with 13 bases between them. This CDR3 is built from 12 residues. Germline lookup yields CDR1 LNHDA and CDR2 SQIVND (reference sequence). CDR3 coding DNA: TGTGCCAGTATTAACTGGGGGGTCGAGCAGTACTTC. Encoded protein: CASINWGVEQYF.

This clone was observed a single time. This sequence joins TRBV7-2 and TRBJ1-1; 7 bases map to TRBD1. V trimming: 7 bases; J trimming: 5 bases; junction bases outside the gene matches: 7. This CDR3 has 13 amino acids. Germline lookup yields CDR1 SGHTA and CDR2 FQGNSA. CDR3 coding DNA: TGTGCCAGCAATTACCGACAGGGAACTGAAGCTTTCTTT. Translation: CASNYRQGTEAFF.

The chain combines TRBV25-1 with TRBJ1-5; TRBD1 matches 9 bases. The junction had 4 bases not matched to a gene; V was cut back by 5 bases and J by 5 bases. The V gene's germline CDR1 is MGHDK and CDR2 SYGVNS. The CDR3 has 14 residues. The CDR3 reads CASSPGQGYQPQHF. Here the CDR3 DNA reads TGTGCCAGCAGTCCGGGACAGGGCTATCAGCCCCAGCATTTT.

This clone was detected a few times. The rearrangement links TRBV21-1 to TRBJ2-1; TRBD2 is taken as the D call from the table, unchecked against the DNA. TRBV21-1 is a pseudogene locus. The length of the CDR3 is 16 residues. This CDR3 is CASSYLLAGGNHEQFF. Here the CDR3 DNA reads TGTGCCAGCAGCTACCTACTAGCGGGAGGGAACCATGAGCAGTTCTTC.

There are a few counts of this clone. The gene calls are TRBV4-1 and TRBJ2-7; TRBD2 aligns across 10 bases. CDR1 is MGHRA and CDR2 is YSYEKL in the germline V gene. The CDR3 covers 15 residues. After removal of 2 bases from V and 3 bases from J, the junction contained 4 bases not matched to a gene. The CDR3: CASSQPGLADYEQYF. CDR3 in DNA: TGCGCCAGCAGCCAACCCGGACTAGCGGACTACGAGCAGTACTTC.

V usage is TRBV14 and J usage is TRBJ2-7; possibly TRBD2 for D (5 bases). The CDR3 is made up of 15 amino acids. In germline, CDR1 is SGHDN, CDR2 FVKESK. V lost 4 bases and J lost 6, with 19 bases in between. CDR3 nucleotides: TGTGCCAGCAGCCCTCGAGAGAGGGTCTGGATCGAGCAGTACTTC. Its protein is CASSPRERVWIEQYF.